The source of this T cell receptor beta chain is a study of CD8+ T cells in alopecia areata. About the study: The protocol delivered tofacitinib for 6 to 18 months, then withdrew it for 6 months.

RNA extraction and reverse transcription yielded cDNA as sequencing template. Assay used: immunoSEQ multiplex PCR; TCRdb lists only in-frame clones, some missing. The table shows 210,000 or so clones, with over 60% occurring only once. Treatment given: oral pan-JAK inhibitor, 5-10 mg twice daily. This CDR3 is built from 15 residues. Between the trimmed V and J ends, which lost 1 base and 1 base, there was a span of 10 bases. The germline gives CDR1 LGHNA, CDR2 YSLEER. Study results and limitations: In scalp samples, resident alphabeta T cells of normal skin are also sequenced. Among patients, TCR sharing was less clear than in mice, a difference possibly due in part to HLA diversity in the patient population. On tofacitinib, scalp and blood still held many of the expanded lesional clones.

As regards this clone: Antigen: not known.

Source: CD4+ T cells sorted from blood, taken between weeks 43 and 45, from a patient treated with tofacitinib. The V gene is TRBV4-3, the J gene TRBJ1-1, with D possibly being TRBD1 (6 bases). The TCR comes from a human donor with alopecia areata. The CDR3 reads CASSQVTGKNTEAFF. In DNA form, the CDR3 reads TGCGCCAGCAGCCAAGTAACAGGGAAGAACACTGAAGCTTTCTTT.